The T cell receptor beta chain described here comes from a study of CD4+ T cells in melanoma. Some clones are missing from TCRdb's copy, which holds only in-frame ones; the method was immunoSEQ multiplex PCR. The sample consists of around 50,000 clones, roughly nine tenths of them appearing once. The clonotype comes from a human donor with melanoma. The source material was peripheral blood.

CDR3 amino acids: CASSVNRGGETQYF. The CDR3 bases are TGTGCCAGCAGTGTAAACAGGGGAGGGGAGACCCAGTACTTC. This chain joins TRBV6-1 and TRBJ2-5; TRBD1 or TRBD2 may be the D gene (7 bases each). The CDR3 contains 14 residues. Trimming removed 4 bases at V and 5 bases at J, with 14 bases between. Per the germline V gene, CDR1 is MNHNS and CDR2 is SASEGT.